These 10 T cell receptor beta chains were all obtained from the same sample, sequenced in a study of T-cell reconstitution after alpha-beta-depleted transplantation in children. Using unique molecular identifiers, the investigators prepared the TCRbeta library. TCRdb reanalysed the PCR reads using MiXCR and keeps one entry per CDR3 protein. The data hold some 550,000 distinct CDR3 sequences, with approximately 20% observed a single time. The sample consisted of PBMCs from the stem cell graft donor, taken from the stem cell graft. The receptors were gathered from a human donor who donated a stem cell graft to a child with acute lymphoblastic leukemia.

This clonotype has a handful of counts. The rearrangement uses TRBV12-3 or TRBV12-4 and TRBJ2-4; tentatively, D is TRBD1 (6 bases). This CDR3 has 17 residues. V lost 2 bases and J lost 0, with 14 bases in between. The CDR3 sequence is CASSLTGTSLAKNIQYF. The CDR3 nucleotides read TGTGCCAGCAGTTTAACAGGGACGAGTCTAGCCAAAAACATTCAGTACTTC.

This chain uses TRBV27 with TRBJ2-2, with TRBD2 matching over 15 bases. The ends lost 5 bases at V and 3 bases at J; junction bases unmatched: 7. This CDR3 comprises 18 residues. Germline V lookup: CDR1 MNHEY, CDR2 SMNVEV (reference sequence). The CDR3 region has the DNA TGTGCCAGCAGTCCCGGACTAGCGGGAGGGCCGGACACCGGGGAGCTGTTTTTT. Its translation is CASSPGLAGGPDTGELFF.

The chain recombines TRBV27 with TRBJ1-4; perhaps TRBD1 as D (6 bases). CDR3 length: 15 residues. Trimming took 6 bases from V and 7 from J, leaving 18 bases between them. Looked up from germline, CDR1 is MNHEY and CDR2 is SMNVEV (reference sequence). In DNA, the CDR3 is TGTGCCAGCAGCCGGCCAGGACAGAAGCCTGAAAAACTGTTTTTT. The encoded protein is CASSRPGQKPEKLFF.

There are a few counts of this clonotype. The V call is TRBV15, the J call TRBJ1-5, with D possibly matching TRBD1 (5 bases). This CDR3 contains 15 residues. Germline V gene data show CDR1 as LNHNV and CDR2 as YYDKDF (reference sequence). Trimming stripped 0 bases from V and 3 bases from J, with 9 bases between. CDR3 residues: CATSRDPRANQPQHF. The CDR3 nucleotides are TGTGCCACCAGCAGAGATCCCAGGGCCAATCAGCCCCAGCATTTT.

The J gene is TRBJ1-2, the V gene TRBV18, with D unclear. Germline-derived CDR1 and CDR2 are KGHSH and LQKENI. This CDR3 region has 13 residues. Deletions cut 6 bases from V and 2 bases from J, with 10 bases between. The CDR3 DNA reads TGTGCCAGCTCTCCCATCTCCAACTATGGCTACACCTTC. Its translation is CASSPISNYGYTF. The full variable domain, completed using reference TRBV18 and TRBJ1-2, is NAGVMQNPRHLVRRRGQEARLRCSPMKGHSHVYWYRQLPEEGLKFMVYLQKENIIDESGMPKERFSAEFPKEGPSILRIQQVVRGDSAAYFCASSPISNYGYTFGSGTRLTVV.

In this sample, this clonotype turned up a few times. The rearrangement links TRBV27 to TRBJ2-5; 10 positions match TRBD1. This CDR3 has 14 amino acids. Germline lookup yields CDR1 MNHEY and CDR2 SMNVEV (reference sequence). Trimming took 8 bases from V and 8 from J; bases not matched to a gene: 11. CDR3 amino acids: CASRGTGASFTQYF. CDR3 nucleotides: TGTGCCAGCCGGGGGACAGGGGCCTCTTTTACCCAGTACTTC.

This clonotype was counted only a few times. This rearrangement joins TRBV3-1 to TRBJ2-2, with D perhaps assigned TRBD1 or TRBD2 (5 bases each). The CDR3 has 19 residues. Trimming stripped 5 bases from V and 9 bases from J, with 31 bases between. In germline, CDR1 is LGHDT, CDR2 YNNKEL (reference sequence). CDR3 coding DNA: TGTGCCAGCAGCTTGAGGGGTGGAGGCATCTTAACATCGTCCCGGGAGCTGTTTTTT. It specifies CASSLRGGGILTSSRELFF.

The chain employs TRBV20-1 and TRBJ2-3; D gene ambiguous. The CDR3 has 9 residues. Per germline, CDR1 DFQATT and CDR2 SNEGSKA (reference sequence). The V end was cut by 5 bases, the J end by 8 bases, with 5 bases between. CDR3 nucleotide sequence: TGCAGTGCTGGCCGTACGCAGTATTTT. Translated, it gives CSAGRTQYF.

Only a few counts were recorded for this clonotype. The chain recombines TRBV3-1 with TRBJ2-7, with D unresolved. Germline-derived CDR1 and CDR2 are LGHDT and YNNKEL (reference sequence). The CDR3 covers 14 residues. V was cut by 3 bases and J by 4 bases, with 13 bases left in between. The CDR3 nucleotides are TGTGCCAGCAGCCACCCCCTTCAGCAGTACGAGCAGTACTTC. Translated: CASSHPLQQYEQYF.

This clonotype was detected a few times. This chain uses TRBV7-9 with TRBJ2-1; 7 nucleotides line up with TRBD2. V was clipped by 5 bases and J by 0 bases; unmatched bases: 10. Germline lookup yields CDR1 SEHNR and CDR2 FQNEAQ (reference sequence). CDR3 length equals 17 residues. In DNA, the CDR3 is TGTGCCAGCAGCCCCGGACTAGTGGGCCTCTCCTACAATGAGCAGTTCTTC. It codes for CASSPGLVGLSYNEQFF.